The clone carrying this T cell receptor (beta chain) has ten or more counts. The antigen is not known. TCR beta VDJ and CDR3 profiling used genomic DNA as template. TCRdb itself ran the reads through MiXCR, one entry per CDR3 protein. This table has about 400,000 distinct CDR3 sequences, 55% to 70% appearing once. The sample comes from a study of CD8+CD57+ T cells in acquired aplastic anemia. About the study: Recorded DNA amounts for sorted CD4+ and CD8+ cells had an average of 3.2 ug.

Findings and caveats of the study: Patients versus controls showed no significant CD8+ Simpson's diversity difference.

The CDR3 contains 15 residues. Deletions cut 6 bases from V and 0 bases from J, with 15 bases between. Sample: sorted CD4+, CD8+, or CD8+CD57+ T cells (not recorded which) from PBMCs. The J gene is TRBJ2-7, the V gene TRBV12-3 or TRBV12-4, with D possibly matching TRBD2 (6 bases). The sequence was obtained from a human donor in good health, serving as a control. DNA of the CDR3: TGTGCCAGCAGGCGGGACGGATCGTCCTCCTACGAGCAGTACTTC. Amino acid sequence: CASRRDGSSSYEQYF.